Each of the 16 T cell receptor beta chains below was sequenced from the same sample in a study of T cell responses to AZD1222 COVID-19 vaccine (dated by TCRdb to about 2021). Library preparation was by the immunoSEQ multiplex PCR assay. The table was pulled from immuneACCESS by TCRdb, which kept in-frame rearrangements only. Such tables lose some clones; where checked, under half of the loss comes from unresolved V genes, and the rest has no known cause. Across this sample there are about 130,000 clones, with 89% seen only once. In total, the top ten clones hold 9.5% of the sample. The label giving this sample's time point can be read as: about 28 days (+/-7) after the second vaccine dose. This specimen was peripheral blood, taken 28 days after the second AZD1222 dose. Source of these receptors: an adult who received the AZD1222 COVID-19 vaccine.

V and J are TRBV3-1 (or the pseudogene TRBV3-2) and TRBJ1-2; no clear D gene. CDR1 and CDR2 (germline): LGHDT, YNNKEL (reference sequence). V was pared by 1 base and J by 0 bases, with 12 bases between. The CDR3 is 16 residues long. CDR3 in DNA: TGTGCCAGCAGCCAAGGATTCAGGCCAGCTAACTATGGCTACACCTTC. Its translation is CASSQGFRPANYGYTF.

This chain uses TRBV2 with TRBJ1-1; 7 bases line up with TRBD1. The CDR3 sequence is 17 residues long. From germline, CDR1 is SNHLY and CDR2 FYNNEI. Trimming removed 6 bases from V and 1 base from J; junction bases left unmatched: 14. The CDR3 DNA sequence: TGTGCCAGCAGGGGGTTACAGGGGTTCTGGGCGAACACTGAAGCTTTCTTT. As protein: CASRGLQGFWANTEAFF.

This clone was counted once. V and J are TRBV5-1 and TRBJ2-3; 7 bases align to TRBD1. After removal of 4 bases from V and 1 base from J, the junction contained 6 bases not matched to a gene. Germline-derived CDR1 and CDR2 are SGHRS and YFSETQ. The CDR3 has 15 amino acids. CDR3 nucleotides: TGCGCCAGCAGCCGGACAGGATTCGGCACAGATACGCAGTATTTT. Translated, it gives CASSRTGFGTDTQYF.

This clone was seen a few times. The chain has TRBV7-2 and TRBJ2-5, with a weak D call TRBD2 (6 bases). Trimming removed 2 bases at V and 0 bases at J, with 7 bases between. Germline V gives CDR1 SGHTA, CDR2 FQGNSA. CDR3 length equals 14 residues. This CDR3 is CASSLSGHQETQYF. The CDR3 nucleotides are TGTGCCAGCAGCTTAAGCGGGCACCAAGAGACCCAGTACTTC.

Points on this clone: One end of the junction fails to match germline, which may point to a read error. The chain has TRBV13 and TRBJ1-5; TRBD1 aligns across 8 bases. There are 14 residues in the CDR3. Germline assignment: CDR1 PRHDT and CDR2 FYEKMQ (reference sequence). The CDR3 spells CASSLGTGRQPQHF. CDR3 nucleotide sequence: TGTGCCAGCAGCCTAGGGACAGGTCGTCAGCCCCAGCATTTT.

This clone was picked up one time. V gene TRBV7-2 combines with J gene TRBJ1-5; no reliable D call. This CDR3 is 15 amino acids long. The germline V gene has CDR1 SGHTA and CDR2 FQGNSA. Trimming stripped 3 bases from V and 1 base from J, with 10 bases between. CDR3 DNA: TGTGCCAGCAGCTTTGCAGGAATGAGCAATCAGCCCCAGCATTTT. Translation gives CASSFAGMSNQPQHF.

The J gene is TRBJ1-4, the V gene TRBV3-1 (or the pseudogene TRBV3-2); D is unclear. This CDR3 region has 15 residues. The ends were cut back, 4 bases at V and 3 bases at J, with 12 bases in the middle. CDR1 and CDR2 (germline): LGHDT, YNNKEL (reference sequence). The CDR3 loop reads CASSLQPGSNEKLFF. The CDR3, as DNA: TGTGCCAGCAGCCTACAGCCGGGATCTAATGAAAAACTGTTTTTT.

The chain recombines TRBV6-2 or TRBV6-3 with TRBJ1-2; 7 bases match TRBD1. The CDR3 has 13 amino acids. Germline CDR1 and CDR2: MNHEY and SVGEGT. J was trimmed by 2 bases and V by 6 bases; bases with no gene match: 3. CDR3 sequence (DNA): TGTGCCAGCAGCCCGGGACAGAACTATGGCTACACCTTC. Amino acid sequence: CASSPGQNYGYTF.

The chain recombines TRBV7-9 with TRBJ1-3; 8 bases map to TRBD1. The CDR3 spans 18 residues. Germline CDR1 reads SEHNR; CDR2 reads FQNEAQ (reference sequence). The V segment lost 1 base and the J segment 0 bases; nucleotides outside the gene matches: 8. CDR3 bases: TGTGCCAGCAGCTTAGGGCCCAACAGGGGGGGCTCTGGAAACACCATATATTTT. Protein: CASSLGPNRGGSGNTIYF.

The rearrangement links TRBV7-2 to TRBJ1-1; 7 positions agree with TRBD1. CDR3 length: 12 amino acids. The V gene's germline CDR1 is SGHTA and CDR2 FQGNSA. Trimming cost V 7 bases and J 7 bases; bases outside gene matches: 6. The CDR3 loop reads CASITRQGEAFF. For the CDR3, the DNA is TGTGCCAGCATCACAAGACAGGGTGAAGCTTTCTTT. Full variable domain (rest looked up from reference TRBV7-2 and TRBJ1-1): GAGVSQSPSNKVTEKGKDVELRCDPISGHTALYWYRQSLGQGLEFLIYFQGNSAPDKSGLPSDRFSAERTGGSVSTLTIQRTQQEDSAVYLCASITRQGEAFFGQGTRLTVV.

The genes are TRBV5-1 and TRBJ2-3; TRBD1 agrees at 7 bases. CDR3 length: 14 amino acids. V gave up 6 bases and J gave up 2 bases; unmatched junction bases: 6. CDR1 is SGHRS and CDR2 is YFSETQ in the germline V gene. The CDR3 protein is CASKMGTDTDTQYF. The CDR3 bases are TGCGCCAGCAAGATGGGGACAGACACAGATACGCAGTATTTT.

The chain uses TRBV11-2 and TRBJ1-2, with D possibly matching TRBD1 (5 bases). Germline V gene sequence: CDR1 SGHAT, CDR2 FQNNGV. Between the trimmed V and J ends, which lost 4 bases and 8 bases, there was a span of 14 bases. The CDR3 has 13 amino acids. In DNA form, the CDR3 reads TGTGCCAGCAGCTCCCACGTCGGGGGAGGCTACACCTTC. Residues: CASSSHVGGGYTF.

The V call is TRBV7-9, the J call TRBJ1-1; D might be TRBD1 (6 bases). In germline, CDR1 is SEHNR, CDR2 FQNEAQ (reference sequence). The V and J ends lost 1 base and 6 bases respectively, with 12 bases between them. The CDR3 has 14 amino acids. DNA for the CDR3: TGTGCCAGCAGCTTAGAGGGCGGGGGCGCTGAAGCTTTCTTT. Protein sequence: CASSLEGGGAEAFF.

This clone has more than one count but fewer than ten. The rearrangement links TRBV6-5 to TRBJ2-1, with D uncertain. V gave up 7 bases and J gave up 6 bases, with 16 bases separating them. Germline lookup yields CDR1 MNHEY and CDR2 SVGAGI. The CDR3 extends over 14 amino acids. The CDR3 DNA reads TGTGCCAGCAAACTGGCTCTGGCGGCCAATGAGCAGTTCTTC. It codes for CASKLALAANEQFF.

The chain links TRBV6-2 or TRBV6-3 to TRBJ2-7; TRBD1 might be the D (6 bases). CDR3 size: 13 residues. V was shortened by 5 bases and J by 3 bases, with 11 bases between the two germline ends. The germline gives CDR1 MNHEY, CDR2 SVGEGT. CDR3 sequence: CASSRTENYEQYF. In DNA, the CDR3 is TGTGCCAGCAGTCGGACAGAGAACTACGAGCAGTACTTC.

The chain links TRBV29-1 to TRBJ2-3; 7 bases match TRBD2. The CDR3 is 14 amino acids. The junction had 10 bases not matched to a gene; V was cut back by 6 bases and J by 4 bases. Germline assignment: CDR1 SQVTM and CDR2 ANQGSEA. The CDR3 nucleotides read TGCAGCGTCGCCGGGACTACTAAATCAGATACGCAGTATTTT. Translating it yields CSVAGTTKSDTQYF.